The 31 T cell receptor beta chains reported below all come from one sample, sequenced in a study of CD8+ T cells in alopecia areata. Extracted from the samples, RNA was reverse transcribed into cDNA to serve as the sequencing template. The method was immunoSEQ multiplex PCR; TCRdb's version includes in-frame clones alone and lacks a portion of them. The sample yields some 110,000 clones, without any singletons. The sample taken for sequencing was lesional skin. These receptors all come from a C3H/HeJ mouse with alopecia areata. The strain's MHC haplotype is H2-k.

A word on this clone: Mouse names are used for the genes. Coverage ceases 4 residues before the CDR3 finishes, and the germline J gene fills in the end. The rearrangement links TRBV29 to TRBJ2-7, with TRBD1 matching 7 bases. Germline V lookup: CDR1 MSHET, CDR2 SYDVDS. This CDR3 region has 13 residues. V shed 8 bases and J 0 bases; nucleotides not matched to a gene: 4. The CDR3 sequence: CASLGQSSYEQYF. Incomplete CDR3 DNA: TGTGCTAGCTTGGGACAGAGCTCCTAT.

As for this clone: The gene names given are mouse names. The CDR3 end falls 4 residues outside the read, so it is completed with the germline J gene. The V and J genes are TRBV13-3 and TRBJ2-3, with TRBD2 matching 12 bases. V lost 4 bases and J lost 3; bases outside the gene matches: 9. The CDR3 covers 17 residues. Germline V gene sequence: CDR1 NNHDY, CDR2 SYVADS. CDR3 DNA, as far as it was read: TGTGCCAGCAGTCCCGGGACTGGGGGGTCGGGGGCAGAA. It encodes CASSPGTGGSGAE. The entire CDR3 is CASSPGTGGSGAETLYF.

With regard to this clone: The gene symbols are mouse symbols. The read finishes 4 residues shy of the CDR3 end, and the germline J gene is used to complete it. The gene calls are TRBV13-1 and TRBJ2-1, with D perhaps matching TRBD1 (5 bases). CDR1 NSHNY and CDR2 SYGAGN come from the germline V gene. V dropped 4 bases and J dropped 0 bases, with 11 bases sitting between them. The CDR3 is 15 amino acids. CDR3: CASSPTTDNYAEQFF. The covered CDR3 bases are TGTGCCAGCAGTCCAACGACAGATAACTATGCT.

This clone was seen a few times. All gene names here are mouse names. The CDR3 bases that were read are TGTGCCTGGAGTCCGGGACAGGGGGGTTTC. It yields the protein CAWSPGQGGF. The whole CDR3 is CAWSPGQGGFDYTF. The chain carries TRBV31 and TRBJ1-2, with 11 bases that match TRBD1. The read ends 4 residues early relative to the CDR3; the germline J gene fills the gap. In germline, CDR1 is GKSSPN, CDR2 SITVG. The CDR3 length is 14 residues. The whole variable domain, remainder taken from reference TRBV31 and TRBJ1-2, is AQTIHQWPVAEIKAVGSPLSLGCTIKGKSSPNLYWYWQATGGTLQQLFYSITVGQVESVVQLNLSASRPKDDQFILSTEKLLLSHSGFYLCAWSPGQGGFDYTFGSGTRLLVI.

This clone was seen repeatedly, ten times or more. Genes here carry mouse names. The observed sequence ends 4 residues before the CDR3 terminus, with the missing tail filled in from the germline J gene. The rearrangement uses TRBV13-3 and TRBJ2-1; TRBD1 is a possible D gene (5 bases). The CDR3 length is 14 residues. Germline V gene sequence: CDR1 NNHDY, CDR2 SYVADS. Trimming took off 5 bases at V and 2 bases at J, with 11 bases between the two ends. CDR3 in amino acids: CASRTAGDYAEQFF. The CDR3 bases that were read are TGTGCCAGCAGGACAGCGGGAGACTATGCT.

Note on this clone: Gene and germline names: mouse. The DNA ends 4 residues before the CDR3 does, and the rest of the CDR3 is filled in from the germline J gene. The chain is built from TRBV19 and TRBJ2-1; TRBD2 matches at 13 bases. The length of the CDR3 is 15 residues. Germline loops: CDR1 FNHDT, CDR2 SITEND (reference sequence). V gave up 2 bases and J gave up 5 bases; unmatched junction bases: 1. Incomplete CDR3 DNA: TGTGCCAGCAGTATTGGGACTGGGGGGGATGCT. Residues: CASSIGTGGDA. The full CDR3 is CASSIGTGGDAEQFF.

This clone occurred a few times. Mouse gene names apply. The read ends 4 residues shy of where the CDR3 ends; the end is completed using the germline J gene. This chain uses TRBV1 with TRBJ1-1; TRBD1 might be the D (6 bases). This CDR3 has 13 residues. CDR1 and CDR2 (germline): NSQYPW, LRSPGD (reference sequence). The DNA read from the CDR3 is TGCACCTGCAGTGCAGAGCCAGGGGCA. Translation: CTCSAEPGA. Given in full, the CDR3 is CTCSAEPGAEVFF. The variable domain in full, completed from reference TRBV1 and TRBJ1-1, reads VTLLEQNPRWRLVPRGQAVNLRCILKNSQYPWMSWYQQDLQKQLQWLFTLRSPGDKEVKSLPGADYLATRVTDTELRLQVANMSQGRTLYCTCSAEPGAEVFFGKGTRLTVV.

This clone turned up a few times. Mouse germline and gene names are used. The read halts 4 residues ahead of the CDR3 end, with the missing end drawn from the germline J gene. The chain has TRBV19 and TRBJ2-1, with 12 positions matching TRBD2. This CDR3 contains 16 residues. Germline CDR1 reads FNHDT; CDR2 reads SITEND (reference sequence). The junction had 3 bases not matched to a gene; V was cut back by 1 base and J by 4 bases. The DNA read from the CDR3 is TGTGCCAGCAGTATAAAGGACTGGGGGGGGTATGCT. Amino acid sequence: CASSIKDWGGYA. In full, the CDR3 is CASSIKDWGGYAEQFF.

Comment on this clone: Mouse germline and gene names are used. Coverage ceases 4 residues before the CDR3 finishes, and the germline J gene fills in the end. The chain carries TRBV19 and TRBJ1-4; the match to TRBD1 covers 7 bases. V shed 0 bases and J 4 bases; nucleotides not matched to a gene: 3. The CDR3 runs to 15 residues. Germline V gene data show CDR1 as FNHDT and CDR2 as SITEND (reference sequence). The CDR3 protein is CASSIAGDSNERLFF. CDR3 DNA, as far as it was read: TGTGCCAGCAGTATAGCTGGGGACAGCAACGAA.

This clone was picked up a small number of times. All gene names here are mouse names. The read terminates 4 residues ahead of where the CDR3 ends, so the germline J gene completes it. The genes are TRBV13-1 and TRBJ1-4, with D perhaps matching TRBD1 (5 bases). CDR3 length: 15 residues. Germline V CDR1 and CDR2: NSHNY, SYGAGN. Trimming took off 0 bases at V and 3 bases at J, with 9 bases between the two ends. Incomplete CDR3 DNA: TGTGCCAGCAGTGATGAAGGGACTCCCAACGAA. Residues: CASSDEGTPNE. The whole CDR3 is CASSDEGTPNERLFF. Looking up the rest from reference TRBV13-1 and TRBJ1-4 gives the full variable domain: EAAVTQSPRNKVTVTGGNVTLSCRQTNSHNYMYWYRQDTGHGLRLIHYSYGAGNLRIGDVPDGYKATRTTQEDFFLLLELASPSQTSLYFCASSDEGTPNERLFFGHGTKLSVL.

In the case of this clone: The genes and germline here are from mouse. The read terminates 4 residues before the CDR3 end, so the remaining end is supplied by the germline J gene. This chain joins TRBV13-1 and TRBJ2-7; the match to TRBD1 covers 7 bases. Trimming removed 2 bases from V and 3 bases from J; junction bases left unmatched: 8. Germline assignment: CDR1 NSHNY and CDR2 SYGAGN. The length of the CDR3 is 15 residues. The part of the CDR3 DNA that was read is TGTGCCAGCAGTGAAGAAGGACAGGCCCTCTAT. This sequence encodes CASSEEGQALY. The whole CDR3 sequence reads CASSEEGQALYEQYF.

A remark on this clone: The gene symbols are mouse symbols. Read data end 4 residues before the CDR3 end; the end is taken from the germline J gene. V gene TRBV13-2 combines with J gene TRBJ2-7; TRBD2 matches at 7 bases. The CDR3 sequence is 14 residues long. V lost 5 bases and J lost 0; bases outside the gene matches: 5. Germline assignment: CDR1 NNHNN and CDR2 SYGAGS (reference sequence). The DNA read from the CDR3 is TGTGCCAGCGGCCCCTGGGGGAGCTCCTAT. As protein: CASGPWGSSY. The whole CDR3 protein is CASGPWGSSYEQYF.

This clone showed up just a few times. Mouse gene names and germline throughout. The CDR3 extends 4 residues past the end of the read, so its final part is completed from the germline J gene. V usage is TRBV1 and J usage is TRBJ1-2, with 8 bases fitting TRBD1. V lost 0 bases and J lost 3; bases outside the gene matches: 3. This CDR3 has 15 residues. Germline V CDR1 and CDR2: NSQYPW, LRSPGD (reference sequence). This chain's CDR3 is CTCSADGTGHSDYTF. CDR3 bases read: TGCACCTGCAGTGCAGATGGGACAGGACACTCC.

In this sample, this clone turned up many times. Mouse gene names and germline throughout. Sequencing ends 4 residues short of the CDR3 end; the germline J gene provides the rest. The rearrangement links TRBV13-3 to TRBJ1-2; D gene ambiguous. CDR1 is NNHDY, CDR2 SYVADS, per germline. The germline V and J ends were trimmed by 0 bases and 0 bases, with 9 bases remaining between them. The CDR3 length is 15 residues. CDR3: CASSDDHPANSDYTF. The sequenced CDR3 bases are TGTGCCAGCAGTGATGACCACCCTGCAAACTCC.

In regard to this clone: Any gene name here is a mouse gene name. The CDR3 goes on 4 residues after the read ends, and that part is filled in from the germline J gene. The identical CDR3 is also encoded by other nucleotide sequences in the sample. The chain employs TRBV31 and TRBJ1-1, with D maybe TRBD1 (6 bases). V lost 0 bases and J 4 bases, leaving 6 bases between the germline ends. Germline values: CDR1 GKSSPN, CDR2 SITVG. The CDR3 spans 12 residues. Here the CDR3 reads CAWSLTGTEVFF. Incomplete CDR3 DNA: TGTGCCTGGAGTCTGACAGGCACA.

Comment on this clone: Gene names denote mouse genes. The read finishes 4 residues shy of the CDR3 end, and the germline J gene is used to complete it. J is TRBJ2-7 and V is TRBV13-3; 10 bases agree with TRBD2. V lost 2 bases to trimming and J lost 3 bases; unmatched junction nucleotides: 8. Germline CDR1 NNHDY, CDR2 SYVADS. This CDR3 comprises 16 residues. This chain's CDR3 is CASSELGDWGVYEQYF. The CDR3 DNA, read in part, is TGTGCCAGCAGTGAATTGGGGGACTGGGGAGTCTAT.

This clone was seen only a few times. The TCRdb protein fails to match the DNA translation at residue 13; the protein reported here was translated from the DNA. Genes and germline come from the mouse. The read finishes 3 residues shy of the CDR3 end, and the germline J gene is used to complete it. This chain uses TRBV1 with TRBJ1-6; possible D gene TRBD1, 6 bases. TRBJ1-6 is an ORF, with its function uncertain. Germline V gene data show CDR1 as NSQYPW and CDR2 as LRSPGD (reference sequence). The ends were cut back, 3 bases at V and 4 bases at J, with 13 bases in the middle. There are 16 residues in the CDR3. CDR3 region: CTCSAAGTKYNSPLYF. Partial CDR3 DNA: TGCACCTGCAGTGCCGCCGGGACAAAATATAATTCGCCC.

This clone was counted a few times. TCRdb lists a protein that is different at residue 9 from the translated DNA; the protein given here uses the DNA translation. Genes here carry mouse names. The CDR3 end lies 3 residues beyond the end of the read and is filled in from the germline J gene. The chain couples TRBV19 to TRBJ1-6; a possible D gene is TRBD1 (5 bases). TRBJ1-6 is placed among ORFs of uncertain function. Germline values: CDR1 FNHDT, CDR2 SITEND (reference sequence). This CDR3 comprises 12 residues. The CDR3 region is CASSTPGLPLYF. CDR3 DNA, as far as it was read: TGTGCCAGCAGTACCCCGGGACTGCCC.

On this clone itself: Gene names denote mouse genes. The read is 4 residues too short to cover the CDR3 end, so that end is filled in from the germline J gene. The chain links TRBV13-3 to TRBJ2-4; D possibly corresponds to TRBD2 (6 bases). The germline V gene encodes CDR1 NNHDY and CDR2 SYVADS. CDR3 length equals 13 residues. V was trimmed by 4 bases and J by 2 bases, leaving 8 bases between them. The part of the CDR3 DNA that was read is TGTGCCAGCAGTCTGGGGTTTCAAAAC. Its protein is CASSLGFQN. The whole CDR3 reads CASSLGFQNTLYF.

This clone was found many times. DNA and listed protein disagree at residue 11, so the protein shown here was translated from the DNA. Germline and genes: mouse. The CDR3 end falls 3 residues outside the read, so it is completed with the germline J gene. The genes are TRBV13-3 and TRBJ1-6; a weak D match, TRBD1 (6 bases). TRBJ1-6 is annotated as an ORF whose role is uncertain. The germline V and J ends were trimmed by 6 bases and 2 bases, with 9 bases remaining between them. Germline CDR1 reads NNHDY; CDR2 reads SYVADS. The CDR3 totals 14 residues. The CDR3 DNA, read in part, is TGTGCCAGCACCGCAGGGGCCTATAATTCGCCC. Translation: CASTAGAYNSP. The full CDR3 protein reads CASTAGAYNSPLYF.

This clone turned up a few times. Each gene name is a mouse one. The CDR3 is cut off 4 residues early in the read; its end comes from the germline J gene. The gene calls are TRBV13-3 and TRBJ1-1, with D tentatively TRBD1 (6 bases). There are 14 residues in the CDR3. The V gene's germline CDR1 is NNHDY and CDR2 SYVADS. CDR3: CASSDAGGATEVFF. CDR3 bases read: TGTGCCAGCAGTGATGCGGGGGGCGCAACA.

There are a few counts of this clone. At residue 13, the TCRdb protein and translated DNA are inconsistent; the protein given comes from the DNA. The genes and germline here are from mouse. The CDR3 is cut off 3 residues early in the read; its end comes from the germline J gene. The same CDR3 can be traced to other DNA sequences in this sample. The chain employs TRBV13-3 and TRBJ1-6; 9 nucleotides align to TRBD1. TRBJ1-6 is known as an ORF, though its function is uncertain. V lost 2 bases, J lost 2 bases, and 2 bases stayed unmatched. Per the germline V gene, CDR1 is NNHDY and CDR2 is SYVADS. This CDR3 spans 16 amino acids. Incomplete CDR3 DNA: TGTGCCAGCAGTGAGGGACAGGGAACCTATAATTCGCCC. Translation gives CASSEGQGTYNSP. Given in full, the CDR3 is CASSEGQGTYNSPLYF.

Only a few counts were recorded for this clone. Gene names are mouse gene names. CDR3 bases read: TGTGCCAGCAGAGAACTGGGGGGGTTCCAAGAC. Protein sequence: CASRELGGFQD. The whole CDR3 protein reads CASRELGGFQDTQYF. This chain connects TRBV13-3 to TRBJ2-5, with 10 positions matching TRBD2. The read finishes 4 residues shy of the CDR3 end, and the germline J gene is used to complete it. This CDR3 comprises 15 residues. Germline CDR1 and CDR2: NNHDY and SYVADS. After removal of 5 bases from V and 2 bases from J, the junction contained 5 bases not matched to a gene.

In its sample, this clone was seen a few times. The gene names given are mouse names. CDR3 sequence reads: CASSEPSDRTSAETLYF. CDR3 DNA (partial): TGTGCCAGCAGTGAGCCCTCGGACAGAACTAGTGCAGAA. This rearrangement joins TRBV13-1 to TRBJ2-3; possibly TRBD1 for D (6 bases). The sequenced fragment ends 4 residues before the CDR3 boundary, so the rest is inferred from the germline J gene. With 2 bases removed from V and 0 bases from J, the gap between germline ends came to 16 bases. CDR3 length: 17 amino acids. From germline, CDR1 is NSHNY and CDR2 SYGAGN.

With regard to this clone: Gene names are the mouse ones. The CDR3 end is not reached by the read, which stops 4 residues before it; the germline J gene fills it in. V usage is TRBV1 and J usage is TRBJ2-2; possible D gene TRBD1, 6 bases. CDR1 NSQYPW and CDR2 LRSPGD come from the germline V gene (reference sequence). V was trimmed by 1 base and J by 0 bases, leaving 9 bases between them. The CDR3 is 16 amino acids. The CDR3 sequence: CTCSAVRTANTGQLYF. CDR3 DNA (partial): TGCACCTGCAGTGCAGTACGGACAGCAAACACCGGG.

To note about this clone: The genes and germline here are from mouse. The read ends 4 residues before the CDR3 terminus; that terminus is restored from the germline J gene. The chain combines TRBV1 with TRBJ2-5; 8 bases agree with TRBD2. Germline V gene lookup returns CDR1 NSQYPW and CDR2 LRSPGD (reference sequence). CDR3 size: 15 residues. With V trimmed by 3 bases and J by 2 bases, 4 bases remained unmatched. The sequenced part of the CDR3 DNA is TGCACCTGCAGTGCGGGGGGGGCGGGCCAAGAC. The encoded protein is CTCSAGGAGQD. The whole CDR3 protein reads CTCSAGGAGQDTQYF.

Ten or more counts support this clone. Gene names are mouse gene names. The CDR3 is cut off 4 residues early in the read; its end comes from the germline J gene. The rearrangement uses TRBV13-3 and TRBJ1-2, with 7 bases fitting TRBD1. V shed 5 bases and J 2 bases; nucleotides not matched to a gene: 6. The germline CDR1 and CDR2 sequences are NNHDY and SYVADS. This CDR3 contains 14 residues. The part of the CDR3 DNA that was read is TGTGCCAGCAGGGTGACAGGGCGTAACTCC. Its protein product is CASRVTGRNS. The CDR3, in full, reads CASRVTGRNSDYTF.

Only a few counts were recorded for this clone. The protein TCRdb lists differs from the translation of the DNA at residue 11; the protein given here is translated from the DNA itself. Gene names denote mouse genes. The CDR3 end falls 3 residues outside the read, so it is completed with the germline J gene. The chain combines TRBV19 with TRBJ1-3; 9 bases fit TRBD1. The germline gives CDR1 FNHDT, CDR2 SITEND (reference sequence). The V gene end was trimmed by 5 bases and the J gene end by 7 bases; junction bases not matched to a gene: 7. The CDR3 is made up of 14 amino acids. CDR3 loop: CASRSQGAKNTLYF. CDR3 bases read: TGTGCCAGCAGATCACAGGGGGCTAAGAATACG.

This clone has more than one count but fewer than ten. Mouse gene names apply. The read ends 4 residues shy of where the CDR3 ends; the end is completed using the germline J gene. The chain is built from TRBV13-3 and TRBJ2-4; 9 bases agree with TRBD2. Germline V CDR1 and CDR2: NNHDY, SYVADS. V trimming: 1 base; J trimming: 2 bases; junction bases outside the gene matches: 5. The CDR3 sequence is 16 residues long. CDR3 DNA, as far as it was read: TGTGCCAGCAGTGATACCTGGGGGGGTATTCAAAAC. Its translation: CASSDTWGGIQN. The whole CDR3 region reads CASSDTWGGIQNTLYF.

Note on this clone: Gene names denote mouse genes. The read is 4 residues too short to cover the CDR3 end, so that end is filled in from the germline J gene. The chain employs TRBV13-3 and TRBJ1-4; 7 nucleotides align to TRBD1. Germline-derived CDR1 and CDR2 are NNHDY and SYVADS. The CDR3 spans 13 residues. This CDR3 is CASSGDRAERLFF. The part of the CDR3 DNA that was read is TGTGCCAGCAGCGGTGACAGGGCCGAA.

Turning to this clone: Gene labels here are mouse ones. Here the CDR3 reads CASSDAPPLGSYYEQYF. The CDR3 bases that were read are TGTGCCAGCAGTGATGCCCCCCCGCTGGGGTCATACTAT. The genes are TRBV13-1 and TRBJ2-7; possibly TRBD2 for D (6 bases). The missing CDR3 end, 4 residues past where the read stops, is filled in from the germline J gene. Germline CDR1 NSHNY, CDR2 SYGAGN. The V gene lost 0 bases and the J gene lost 3 bases, with 19 bases spanning the gap. The CDR3 has 17 residues.